This entry features one T cell receptor beta chain sequence. The CDR3 spans 16 residues. Germline loops: CDR1 LNHNV, CDR2 YYDKDF (reference sequence). V lost 0 bases and J lost 1, with 11 bases in between. Per the original data handling: Nucleated cell number was recorded as an estimate derived from reference gene primer amplification. TCRdb keeps only in-frame clones here, not all; method: immunoSEQ multiplex PCR. V and J calls plus clone size are reproduced from that table; the DNA served to infer D and trimming. The table includes 200,000 to 250,000 clones, more than 80% detected once. This entry belongs to a study of blood T cell repertoires in COVID-19. Study overall: Collection of acute and convalescent COVID-19 samples took place in the United States, Italy and Spain.

The TCR comes from a man aged 25 to 40 with COVID-19, enrolled during active disease. The sample comprised peripheral blood. The J gene is TRBJ2-3, the V gene TRBV15; possibly TRBD2 for D (5 bases). CDR3 DNA sequence: TGTGCCACCAGCAGAGATGAGGGCGGCCGCACAGATACGCAGTATTTT. Protein product: CATSRDEGGRTDTQYF.